These 25 T cell receptor beta chains originate from one sample sequenced in a study of blood T cell repertoires in COVID-19. Repertoires were generated with immunoSEQ multiplex PCR, while TCRdb's copy carries only in-frame clones and drops some. Among hundreds of thousands of clones listed, 75% to 85% were seen once. Sequencing input: peripheral blood. The receptors come from a middle-aged man with active or convalescent COVID-19.

The chain combines TRBV12-5 with TRBJ1-3; 7 bases map to TRBD1. With 3 bases clipped from V and 0 bases from J, the junction kept 5 bases outside the gene matches. From germline, CDR1 is LGHNT and CDR2 FRNRAP. The CDR3 contains 16 residues. This CDR3 is CASGFRGQTSGNTIYF. CDR3 sequence (DNA): TGTGCTAGTGGTTTCCGGGGACAGACCTCTGGAAACACCATATATTTT.

This clone has a single count. The CDR3 here is CASSDSKPRDRRETQYF. The CDR3 region has the DNA TGTGCCAGCAGTGACTCGAAGCCCCGGGACAGACGAGAGACCCAGTACTTC. The chain carries TRBV6-4 and TRBJ2-5, with TRBD1 matching 7 bases. V was clipped by 0 bases and J by 4 bases; unmatched bases: 11. The CDR3 contains 17 residues. Germline values: CDR1 MRHNA, CDR2 SNTAGT.

The chain couples TRBV21-1 to TRBJ2-5; the table's D call, TRBD1, was not checked against the DNA. TRBV21-1 is termed a pseudogene. This CDR3 region has 12 residues. The CDR3 bases are TGTGCCAGCAGCAAGGTCTCCGGGACAGGGTACTTC. Residues: CASSKVSGTGYF.

This sequence joins TRBV12-3 or TRBV12-4 and TRBJ2-1, with a tentative D call TRBD2 (6 bases). This CDR3 region has 12 residues. Trimming removed 2 bases from V and 15 bases from J, with 14 bases in between. The chain's CDR3 is CASSLWAGPPFF. The CDR3, as DNA: TGTGCCAGCAGTTTATGGGCGGGACCCCCGTTCTTC.

The chain links TRBV7-2 to TRBJ2-1, with D possibly matching TRBD2 (6 bases). This CDR3 is 18 amino acids long. The germline gives CDR1 SGHTA, CDR2 FQGNSA. Deletions cut 2 bases from V and 1 base from J, with 18 bases between. As DNA, the CDR3 is TGTGCCAGCAGCTTATCCTCTCCAGCGGGTGGATCCTACAATGAGCAGTTCTTC. Protein sequence: CASSLSSPAGGSYNEQFF.

The chain is built from TRBV5-1 and TRBJ2-5; 8 bases align to TRBD1. The germline V gene has CDR1 SGHRS and CDR2 YFSETQ. The CDR3 is made up of 16 amino acids. V shed 7 bases, J shed 1 base, and the junction held 12 bases outside the gene matches. This chain's CDR3 is CASSAAGQEIQETQYF. The CDR3 DNA reads as TGCGCCAGCTCGGCCGCGGGACAGGAGATCCAAGAGACCCAGTACTTC.

This chain uses TRBV27 with TRBJ1-6; 9 bases map to TRBD1. CDR1 and CDR2 (germline): MNHEY, SMNVEV (reference sequence). The CDR3 consists of 16 residues. V was pared by 0 bases and J by 9 bases, with 6 bases of the junction left unmatched. DNA of the CDR3: TGTGCCAGCAGTTTATCGTCCGGGACAGGGACTTCACCCCTCCACTTT. This translates into CASSLSSGTGTSPLHF.

The chain recombines TRBV27 with TRBJ2-6, with 8 nucleotides matching TRBD1. The CDR3 totals 18 residues. Trimming cost V 8 bases and J 2 bases; bases outside gene matches: 14. Germline V gives CDR1 MNHEY, CDR2 SMNVEV (reference sequence). Written as DNA, the CDR3 is TGTGCCAGCTCTCCTCTCGGACAGGGTAAAGCTGGGGCCAACGTCCTGACTTTC. It encodes CASSPLGQGKAGANVLTF.

A remark on this clone: The junction shows a germline mismatch at one end, possibly a read error. J is TRBJ1-4 and V is TRBV6-2 or TRBV6-3, with D tentatively TRBD1 (5 bases). Germline V gene data show CDR1 as MNHEY and CDR2 as SVGEGT. The CDR3 consists of 16 residues. The CDR3 protein is CASSLDYGGPYEKPFF. The CDR3 DNA reads TGTGCCAGCAGCCTAGACTACGGGGGACCATATGAAAAACCGTTTTTT.

V usage is TRBV3-1 (or the pseudogene TRBV3-2) and J usage is TRBJ1-3; tentatively, D is TRBD1 (6 bases). Trimming stripped 4 bases from V and 2 bases from J, with 12 bases between. From germline, CDR1 is LGHDT and CDR2 YNNKEL (reference sequence). There are 15 residues in the CDR3. CDR3 region: CASSPSAGAGNTIYF. In DNA, the CDR3 is TGTGCCAGCAGCCCCTCTGCAGGGGCTGGAAACACCATATATTTT.

V gene TRBV7-9 combines with J gene TRBJ1-2, with a tentative D call TRBD1 (6 bases). The CDR3 sequence is 14 residues long. Germline lookup yields CDR1 SEHNR and CDR2 FQNEAQ (reference sequence). V was pared by 0 bases and J by 8 bases, with 13 bases between. CDR3 residues: CASSLAVRDTGYTF. The DNA of the CDR3 is TGTGCCAGCAGCTTAGCGGTCAGGGACACGGGCTACACCTTC.

This chain connects TRBV2 to TRBJ2-7; maybe TRBD1 (5 bases). The V and J ends lost 4 bases and 5 bases respectively, with 15 bases between them. Germline V lookup: CDR1 SNHLY, CDR2 FYNNEI. The CDR3 is 14 amino acids. The CDR3 sequence: CASSVEQGRNEQYF. In DNA, the CDR3 is TGTGCCAGCAGTGTAGAGCAGGGTCGGAACGAGCAGTACTTC.

J is TRBJ1-1 and V is TRBV3-1 (or the pseudogene TRBV3-2); perhaps TRBD1 as D (5 bases). The CDR3 has 15 residues. Per germline, CDR1 LGHDT and CDR2 YNNKEL (reference sequence). Deletions cut 0 bases from V and 5 bases from J, with 13 bases between. This CDR3 is CASSQDRWGRTEAFF. The CDR3 nucleotides read TGTGCCAGCAGCCAAGATCGTTGGGGGAGGACTGAAGCTTTCTTT.

V and J are TRBV5-4 and TRBJ2-3; TRBD1 aligns across 9 bases. The CDR3 has 14 amino acids. Germline V gives CDR1 SGHNT, CDR2 YYREEE (reference sequence). V lost 5 bases, J lost 6 bases, and 7 bases stayed unmatched. The CDR3 sequence: CASSVGQGSDTQYF. The CDR3 DNA is TGTGCCAGCAGTGTGGGACAGGGTTCTGATACGCAGTATTTT.

This clone was detected once. The V gene is TRBV6-5, the J gene TRBJ2-1; D remains ambiguous. The V gene lost 7 bases and the J gene lost 0 bases, with 13 bases spanning the gap. This CDR3 comprises 15 residues. CDR1 and CDR2 from the germline V gene are MNHEY and SVGAGI. The CDR3 sequence is CASTHERSSYNEQFF. CDR3 nucleotide sequence: TGTGCCAGCACACACGAAAGAAGCTCCTACAATGAGCAGTTCTTC.

The CDR3 DNA follows: TGTGCCAGCGATCCCCCCTACGGTCTCTATGGCTACACCTTC. Protein sequence: CASDPPYGLYGYTF. The chain employs TRBV2 and TRBJ1-2, with D hard to call. The germline V gene encodes CDR1 SNHLY and CDR2 FYNNEI. This CDR3 is 14 amino acids long. V gave up 8 bases and J gave up 4 bases, with 17 bases separating them.

The V and J genes are TRBV7-3 and TRBJ2-1; D ambiguous. The V and J ends lost 2 bases and 5 bases respectively, with 4 bases between them. In germline, CDR1 is SGHTA, CDR2 FQGTGA. The CDR3 spans 12 residues. CDR3: CASSLSDNEQFF. CDR3 in DNA: TGTGCCAGCAGCTTATCCGACAATGAGCAGTTCTTC.

The chain links TRBV19 to TRBJ2-5; 8 nucleotides match TRBD1. Trimming at V came to 6 bases and at J to 2 bases, leaving 2 bases not matched to a gene. This CDR3 has 13 residues. Germline V CDR1 and CDR2: LNHDA, SQIVND (reference sequence). The CDR3 coding sequence is TGTGCCAGTAGACGGGACAGGCAAGAGACCCAGTACTTC. This translates into CASRRDRQETQYF.

This clone was detected a few times. The chain uses TRBV5-4 and TRBJ1-3, with 9 bases lining up with TRBD1. V lost 4 bases, J lost 4 bases, and 15 bases stayed unmatched. CDR3 length: 18 residues. Per germline, CDR1 SGHNT and CDR2 YYREEE (reference sequence). In DNA form, the CDR3 reads TGTGCCAGCAGCGTGACAGGGGGGAGTTCAGGCTTGGGAAACACCATATATTTT. This gives the protein CASSVTGGSSGLGNTIYF.

Only one count was recorded for this clone. V gene TRBV19 combines with J gene TRBJ1-4, with D perhaps TRBD1 (5 bases). Germline V gene lookup returns CDR1 LNHDA and CDR2 SQIVND (reference sequence). The CDR3 length is 15 residues. The V end lost 6 bases, the J end lost 6 bases, and 17 bases lay between the germline ends. DNA of the CDR3: TGTGCCAGTAGGACGATAGGGGCTAATGATGAAAAACTGTTTTTT. Amino acids: CASRTIGANDEKLFF.

V is TRBV12-5 and J is TRBJ2-2; TRBD1 matches 8 bases. V lost 7 bases and J lost 1; bases outside the gene matches: 2. Looked up from germline, CDR1 is LGHNT and CDR2 is FRNRAP. This CDR3 has 14 residues. The CDR3, as DNA: TGTGCTAGTGCCGACAGGGGGAACACCGGGGAGCTGTTTTTT. Encoded protein: CASADRGNTGELFF.

V usage is TRBV11-2 and J usage is TRBJ2-5; TRBD1 is a possible D gene (6 bases). This CDR3 region has 13 residues. Deletions cut 9 bases from V and 3 bases from J, with 14 bases between. Germline CDR1 SGHAT, CDR2 FQNNGV. The CDR3 protein is CASATGEKETQYF. CDR3 nucleotides: TGTGCCAGTGCGACAGGAGAGAAAGAGACCCAGTACTTC.

J is TRBJ2-5 and V is TRBV6-4; TRBD1 matches 11 bases. V dropped 6 bases and J dropped 1; count of bases not matched to a gene: 10. Germline CDR1 and CDR2: MRHNA and SNTAGT. The CDR3 totals 17 residues. CDR3 sequence: CASSDGGTGGFQETQYF. As DNA, the CDR3 is TGTGCCAGCAGCGATGGGGGGACAGGGGGATTCCAAGAGACCCAGTACTTC.

The rearrangement uses TRBV2 and TRBJ1-5; D gene unclear. The V end was cut by 5 bases, the J end by 3 bases, with 20 bases between. The CDR3 is made up of 17 amino acids. The germline CDR1 and CDR2 sequences are SNHLY and FYNNEI. The DNA of the CDR3 is TGTGCCAGCAGTATGCTTCGGGGTGGAATTCACAATCAGCCCCAGCATTTT. It codes for CASSMLRGGIHNQPQHF.

This chain uses TRBV10-3 with TRBJ2-7, with D uncertain. V was clipped by 2 bases and J by 5 bases, with 7 bases between them. Germline V CDR1 and CDR2: ENHRY, SYGVKD. The CDR3 is 12 amino acids. The CDR3 loop reads CAISETVDEQYF. Here the CDR3 DNA reads TGTGCCATCAGTGAGACAGTGGACGAGCAGTACTTC.